This T cell receptor (beta chain) was found in a study of CD8 T cells in ankylosing spondylitis listed by TCRdb under 2017. The study in broad terms: T cell receptor beta repertoires were profiled in healthy donors and ankylosing spondylitis patients so that disease-linked TCR variants could be found. The whole study cohort included 90 to 120 healthy donors and 20 to 30 ankylosing spondylitis patients. Samples of peripheral blood were taken, and for ankylosing spondylitis patients, synovial fluid was collected as well.

General study outcomes and caveats: The disease-linked clones had a CD8+ phenotype and were found at relatively low frequencies in peripheral blood. Some motif variants had previously been reported in the synovial fluid and blood of reactive arthritis patients, which suggests shared mechanisms of disease initiation. The disease-linked clones were reported as significantly enriched in matched synovial fluid samples from ankylosing spondylitis patients. Blood from ankylosing spondylitis patients appeared to be characterized by a TCR beta motif made up of eight highly homologous amino acid variants.

Sequencer: Illumina HiSeq 2500. Quantitative 5'-RACE with molecular barcodes was the method used to prepare the TCR beta libraries. Per the source publication's procedure: To identify disease-linked TCR variants, a new computational method was used, one built on a probabilistic model of VDJ rearrangement. TCRdb trimmed the raw reads at Q25, called clones with MiXCR and kept productive beta chains. Duplicate CDR3 protein sequences are folded into a single record with the most common DNA and genes. TCRdb's processing, not the study's, gives the V and J calls here. For this sample there are 250,000 to 300,000 distinct CDR3 sequences; roughly 18% appear just once. The ten largest clones take up less than 35% of the sample. The CDR3 numbers 16 residues from cysteine through phenylalanine. Just the 48-base CDR3 DNA is kept, in frame starting at base 1. CDR1 and CDR2 are drawn from the germline V gene: SGHTA, FQGNSA. The V end loses 6 bases and the J end loses 5 bases, and a stretch of 20 bases separates them.

This clonotype has a handful of counts. Its antigen remains unidentified. The record has no base qualities; no much larger clone is one base away. The material sequenced was blood, either unsorted or a sorted T cell fraction (not recorded which). Rearrangement joined TRBV7-2 to TRBJ2-1, with the D gene not confidently named. The receptor's source is a male donor with ankylosing spondylitis or in good health (not recorded which). The CDR3: CASSPPRRVTDNEQFF. The DNA is as follows: TGTGCCAGCAGTCCCCCCAGGAGAGTAACTGACAATGAGCAGTTCTTC.